The 21 T cell receptor beta chains presented below share a single source sample, sequenced in a study of blood T cells in healthy people across ages. With a J-beta primer mix and a sample-barcoded 5' primer, a second PCR ran about 6 to 11 cycles. TCRdb reanalysed the 5' RACE reads using MiXCR and keeps one entry per CDR3 protein. The table lists 1.5 million to 2 million distinct CDR3 sequences, approximately 28% of them singletons. The sample consisted of blood. The receptors were gathered from a woman under 40 in good health.

This clonotype was observed a handful of times. This CDR3 is CASSLASWGASREQYF. CDR3 DNA: TGTGCCAGCAGTTTAGCGTCGTGGGGGGCGAGTCGCGAGCAGTACTTC. The chain carries TRBV12-3 or TRBV12-4 and TRBJ2-7; tentatively, D is TRBD1 or TRBD2 (6 bases each). The V end was cut by 0 bases, the J end by 6 bases, with 18 bases between. The CDR3 covers 16 residues.

The V gene is TRBV15, the J gene TRBJ2-2; D ambiguous. Germline V gene sequence: CDR1 LNHNV, CDR2 YYDKDF (reference sequence). This CDR3 is 16 amino acids long. Trimming removed 7 bases from V and 1 base from J, with 16 bases in between. CDR3 nucleotide sequence: TGTGCCACCACTCCCCGGTCCCCCGTGAACACCGGGGAGCTGTTTTTT. Residues: CATTPRSPVNTGELFF.

This clonotype occurred a few times. The rearrangement joins TRBV15 to TRBJ2-5, with D perhaps TRBD1 or TRBD2 (5 bases each). The CDR3 sequence is 16 residues long. V gave up 3 bases and J gave up 1 base, with 15 bases separating them. Germline V gene data show CDR1 as LNHNV and CDR2 as YYDKDF (reference sequence). The CDR3 region is CATSRAQGRAQETQYF. The CDR3 region has the DNA TGTGCCACCAGCAGGGCTCAGGGACGGGCCCAAGAGACCCAGTACTTC.

This clonotype has only a few counts. The V and J genes are TRBV11-2 and TRBJ1-2; 7 positions match TRBD1. With 4 bases clipped from V and 7 bases from J, the junction kept 12 bases outside the gene matches. The CDR3 contains 15 residues. Germline V CDR1 and CDR2: SGHAT, FQNNGV. CDR3 amino acids: CASSSSGGGWSGYTF. CDR3 nucleotides: TGTGCCAGCAGCTCTTCAGGGGGAGGTTGGAGTGGCTACACCTTC.

Concerning this clonotype: A clone one base away is much larger, so this may be a read error. The chain is built from TRBV12-3 or TRBV12-4 and TRBJ2-1, with 8 bases identical to TRBD2. The CDR3 runs to 13 residues. In nucleotides, the CDR3 is TGTGCCAGCCAAGCGGGGGCGTACAGTGAGCAGTTCTTC. It specifies CASQAGAYSEQFF.

This chain uses TRBV5-5 with TRBJ1-2; tentatively, D is TRBD1 (6 bases). The CDR3 is 13 amino acids. Germline loops: CDR1 SGHKS, CDR2 YYEKEE (reference sequence). Trimming took off 4 bases at V and 3 bases at J, with 10 bases between the two ends. In nucleotides, the CDR3 is TGTGCCAGCAGCGTAGGGGGTGACTATGGCTACACCTTC. Translating gives CASSVGGDYGYTF.

The rearrangement joins TRBV13 to TRBJ2-1; D remains unclear. The V end was cut by 6 bases, the J end by 7 bases, with 10 bases between. This CDR3 has 12 amino acids. CDR1 is PRHDT, CDR2 FYEKMQ, per germline (reference sequence). CDR3 amino acids: CASRDLGNEQFF. The DNA of the CDR3 is TGTGCCAGCAGGGACCTAGGTAATGAGCAGTTCTTC.

On this clonotype itself: Possible read error: a much larger clone is one base away. This chain joins TRBV29-1 and TRBJ2-4; 12 positions match TRBD2. CDR3 length: 17 residues. Per germline, CDR1 SQVTM and CDR2 ANQGSEA. The CDR3, as DNA: TGCAGCGTTGAGAGGCTAGCGGGAGGGTTAGCCGAAAACATTCAGTACTTC. Encoded protein: CSVERLAGGLAENIQYF. The variable domain in full, completed from reference TRBV29-1 and TRBJ2-4, reads SAVISQKPSRDICQRGTSLTIQCQVDSQVTMMFWYRQQPGQSLTLIATANQGSEATYESGFVIDKFPISRPNLTFSTLTVSNMSPEDSSIYLCSVERLAGGLAENIQYFGAGTRLSVL.

This clonotype has more than one count but fewer than ten. The chain is built from TRBV12-3 or TRBV12-4 and TRBJ1-1, with D perhaps matching TRBD1 (6 bases). The V and J ends lost 2 bases and 0 bases respectively, with 7 bases between them. This CDR3 is 14 amino acids long. Here the CDR3 DNA reads TGTGCCAGCAGTTTAAACAGGGTGAACACTGAAGCTTTCTTT. Its protein product is CASSLNRVNTEAFF.

This clonotype was seen at least ten times. The chain links TRBV27 to TRBJ2-7; 9 bases are a match to TRBD1. This CDR3 has 14 residues. Germline V lookup: CDR1 MNHEY, CDR2 SMNVEV (reference sequence). V trimming: 2 bases; J trimming: 9 bases; junction bases outside the gene matches: 8. The CDR3 reads CASSLTGQGMVQYF. CDR3 coding DNA: TGTGCCAGCAGTTTAACGGGACAGGGCATGGTGCAGTACTTC.

This clonotype has a handful of counts. The chain recombines TRBV18 with TRBJ2-7, with D perhaps matching TRBD1 (5 bases). V was shortened by 4 bases and J by 2 bases, with 9 bases between the two germline ends. Germline CDR1 is KGHSH and CDR2 is LQKENI. This CDR3 comprises 13 residues. CDR3: CASSQTETYEQYF. The DNA for the CDR3 is TGTGCCAGCTCACAGACAGAAACCTACGAGCAGTACTTC.

This clonotype was counted between two and nine times. The CDR3 sequence: CASSFNPNEQFF. The CDR3 region has the DNA TGTGCCAGCAGTTTCAATCCCAATGAGCAGTTCTTC. V usage is TRBV12-3 or TRBV12-4 and J usage is TRBJ2-1, with no clear D. The CDR3 runs to 12 residues. Deletions cut 3 bases from V and 6 bases from J, with 6 bases between.

Worth noting for this clonotype: Possible read error: a much larger clone is one base away. The CDR3 DNA sequence: TGTGCCAGCTCACCGCGGACTAGCGGGGATTACAATGAGCAGTACTTC. This encodes CASSPRTSGDYNEQYF. V gene TRBV18 combines with J gene TRBJ2-7; TRBD2 matches 12 bases. The germline CDR1 and CDR2 sequences are KGHSH and LQKENI. J lost 7 bases, V lost 3 bases, and 10 bases had no gene match. The length of the CDR3 is 16 residues.

Turning to this clonotype: At one end, the junction sequence differs from germline, possibly due to a read error. The chain carries TRBV10-3 and TRBJ1-2; no definite D call. Germline-derived CDR1 and CDR2 are ENHRY and SYGVKD. The length of the CDR3 is 13 residues. The CDR3 is CAISEFQGNGHTF. The CDR3 DNA sequence: TGTGCCATCAGTGAGTTCCAAGGGAATGGCCACACCTTC.

The chain has TRBV7-9 and TRBJ2-7, with unresolved D. TRBJ2-5 matches the DNA end more closely, so the J call is doubtful. CDR1 is SEHNR and CDR2 is FQNEAQ in the germline V gene (reference sequence). This CDR3 has 13 amino acids. CDR3: CASSLICGETQYF. The CDR3 DNA sequence: TGTGCCAGCAGCTTAATATGCGGAGAGACCCAGTACTTC.

The rearrangement uses TRBV12-3 or TRBV12-4 and TRBJ1-3, with no clear D. Trimming pared 7 bases from V and 0 bases from J, leaving 13 bases between. The CDR3 has 15 amino acids. The CDR3 DNA is TGTGCCAGCACCCTCGTCCGGCCCTCTGGAAACACCATATATTTT. As protein: CASTLVRPSGNTIYF.

This clonotype has more than one count but fewer than ten. V usage is TRBV20-1 and J usage is TRBJ1-4; D gene ambiguous. Trimming took off 3 bases at V and 7 bases at J, with 9 bases between the two ends. This CDR3 is built from 12 residues. Germline-derived CDR1 and CDR2 are DFQATT and SNEGSKA (reference sequence). CDR3 protein: CSASLTSEKLFF. The DNA for the CDR3 is TGCAGTGCTAGCCTAACCAGTGAAAAACTGTTTTTT.

The chain has TRBV6-5 and TRBJ2-5; 10 positions match TRBD1. The closer fit of TRBJ2-7 to the DNA end suggests the J call may be wrong. CDR1 is MNHEY, CDR2 SVGAGI, per germline. This CDR3 spans 15 amino acids. The DNA of the CDR3 is TGTGCCAGCAGGAAAGGGACAGGGGACACCTACGAGCAGTACTTC. Protein product: CASRKGTGDTYEQYF.

This clonotype was seen a handful of times. The rearrangement uses TRBV20-1 and TRBJ2-5, with D perhaps given as TRBD1 or TRBD2 (7 bases each). The V end lost 6 bases, the J end lost 11 bases, and 22 bases lay between the germline ends. From germline, CDR1 is DFQATT and CDR2 SNEGSKA (reference sequence). The CDR3 length is 13 residues. The CDR3 bases are TGCAGTGCCACCCAGGGGGGGGACGGTGAGCAGTACTTC. Its translation is CSATQGGDGEQYF.

The chain joins TRBV30 to TRBJ2-3; 7 nucleotides agree with TRBD1. J lost 6 bases, V lost 5 bases, and 8 bases had no gene match. The CDR3 totals 13 residues. Germline V CDR1 and CDR2: GTSNPN, SVGIG (reference sequence). CDR3 in amino acids: CAWQPTGADTQYF. In DNA form, the CDR3 reads TGTGCCTGGCAACCCACAGGGGCGGATACGCAGTATTTT.

In its sample, this clonotype was seen a few times. This sequence joins TRBV28 and TRBJ1-5; maybe TRBD1 (5 bases). The germline CDR1 and CDR2 sequences are MDHEN and SYDVKM. The CDR3 runs 17 residues. V was pared by 0 bases and J by 1 base, with 13 bases between. CDR3 loop: CASSLWTRGGSNQPQHF. Here the CDR3 DNA reads TGTGCCAGCAGTTTATGGACGAGGGGCGGAAGCAATCAGCCCCAGCATTTT.